One and the same sample provided the 27 T cell receptor beta chains below, sequenced in a study of post-analysis software for immune sequencing data. Study findings and constraints: In patients, TRBV5-6, TRBV5-1 and TRBV20-1 belonged to roughly five TRBV segments found more frequently than in controls.

Tagging with unique molecular identifiers was a feature of the TCR beta cDNA libraries. TCRdb processed the PCR reads anew with MiXCR; each CDR3 protein has one entry. The table includes about 460,000 distinct CDR3 sequences, 45% detected once. What these receptors recognize is not known. Sample: blood. The receptors here all came from a girl aged 10-17 years with multiple sclerosis.

This clonotype was detected only a few times. This sequence joins TRBV4-1 and TRBJ2-4; TRBD1 or TRBD2 may be the D gene (6 bases each). V was trimmed by 0 bases and J by 13 bases, leaving 22 bases between them. The CDR3 totals 16 residues. Germline CDR1 is MGHRA and CDR2 is YSYEKL. The CDR3 reads CASSQDGGHNRMEQYF. The CDR3 DNA is TGCGCCAGCAGCCAAGACGGGGGACACAACCGTATGGAGCAGTACTTC.

This clonotype was seen only once. The CDR3 nucleotides read TGTGCCAGCGGACGGACACTAGAGGTCCAAGAGACCCAGTACTTC. It yields the protein CASGRTLEVQETQYF. This chain uses TRBV11-2 with TRBJ2-5; D is tentatively TRBD1 or TRBD2 (5 bases each). Trimming removed 8 bases at V and 1 base at J, with 17 bases between. The CDR3 runs 15 residues. Germline-derived CDR1 and CDR2 are SGHAT and FQNNGV.

The genes are TRBV5-6 and TRBJ1-1; a possible D gene is TRBD1 (5 bases). This CDR3 contains 12 residues. Trimming removed 3 bases at V and 4 bases at J, with 7 bases between. Per germline, CDR1 SGHDT and CDR2 YYEEEE. In DNA, the CDR3 is TGTGCCAGCAGCTCCAGGGTCACTGAAGCTTTCTTT. Translating gives CASSSRVTEAFF.

The rearrangement uses TRBV29-1 and TRBJ2-1; the D is unclear. Per the germline V gene, CDR1 is SQVTM and CDR2 is ANQGSEA. The CDR3 extends over 13 amino acids. With 1 base removed from V and 4 bases from J, the gap between germline ends came to 8 bases. CDR3 amino acids: CSVEGSPYNEQFF. CDR3 nucleotide sequence: TGCAGCGTTGAAGGGTCCCCTTACAATGAGCAGTTCTTC.

This clonotype was detected a few times. The chain is built from TRBV27 and TRBJ1-2; TRBD1 agrees at 7 bases. The length of the CDR3 is 14 residues. CDR1 MNHEY and CDR2 SMNVEV come from the germline V gene (reference sequence). The V and J ends lost 5 bases and 0 bases, in that order; junction bases with no gene match: 3. CDR3 in DNA: TGTGCCAGCAGTGCCGGGACAGCTAACTATGGCTACACCTTC. Translating it yields CASSAGTANYGYTF.

Of note for this clonotype: Its ends do not fully match the called genes, so a read error is possible. The gene calls are TRBV12-3 or TRBV12-4 and TRBJ2-1; 10 nucleotides match TRBD2. The CDR3 runs to 14 residues. The CDR3 DNA follows: TGTGCCAGCAGTCTAGCGGGAGAGTACAATGAGCAGTTCTTC. It yields the protein CASSLAGEYNEQFF.

In its sample, this clonotype was seen a few times. The chain links TRBV6-5 to TRBJ1-5; D is ambiguous. Germline loops: CDR1 MNHEY, CDR2 SVGAGI. The CDR3 contains 15 residues. V gave up 2 bases and J gave up 1 base, with 9 bases separating them. Here the CDR3 reads CASSYGPSSNQPQHF. The CDR3 region has the DNA TGTGCCAGCAGTTACGGGCCCTCGAGCAATCAGCCCCAGCATTTT.

The chain is built from TRBV9 and TRBJ2-1, with 8 bases that match TRBD2. From germline, CDR1 is SGDLS and CDR2 YYNGEE. This CDR3 is 16 amino acids long. Unmatched junction bases numbered 7, after V lost 1 base and J lost 4 bases. The CDR3: CASSVTAGGLYNEQFF. The CDR3 nucleotides are TGTGCCAGCAGCGTAACGGCGGGGGGACTTTACAATGAGCAGTTCTTC.

This chain uses TRBV18 with TRBJ2-7, with 8 bases identical to TRBD1. Germline CDR1 is KGHSH and CDR2 is LQKENI. V dropped 1 base and J dropped 3; count of bases not matched to a gene: 5. This CDR3 comprises 15 residues. The CDR3: CASSPQGTGDYEQYF. CDR3 sequence (DNA): TGTGCCAGCTCACCACAAGGGACAGGTGACTACGAGCAGTACTTC.

This clonotype was counted between two and nine times. The chain combines TRBV7-2 with TRBJ2-5, with 15 bases that match TRBD2. This CDR3 has 19 amino acids. J lost 4 bases, V lost 0 bases, and 9 bases had no gene match. CDR1 is SGHTA, CDR2 FQGNSA, per germline. The DNA for the CDR3 is TGTGCCAGCAGCTTAGCACTCTTGCGGGGACTAGCGGGAGGAGAGACCCAGTACTTC. It yields the protein CASSLALLRGLAGGETQYF.

In this sample, this clonotype turned up a few times. The chain has TRBV7-9 and TRBJ2-7; no firm D call. The germline gives CDR1 SEHNR, CDR2 FQNEAQ (reference sequence). This CDR3 has 12 residues. The V end lost 2 bases, the J end lost 6 bases, and 8 bases lay between the germline ends. The CDR3 here is CASSLPLREQYF. CDR3 DNA sequence: TGTGCCAGCAGCTTACCACTACGCGAGCAGTACTTC.

The chain recombines TRBV11-2 with TRBJ2-7; 12 positions match TRBD2. The CDR3 totals 16 residues. The ends lost 0 bases at V and 3 bases at J; junction bases unmatched: 3. Germline-derived CDR1 and CDR2 are SGHAT and FQNNGV. CDR3 bases: TGTGCCAGCAGCTTAGAACTAGCGGGAGGTAGCTACGAGCAGTACTTC. Amino acids: CASSLELAGGSYEQYF.

V usage is TRBV11-2 and J usage is TRBJ2-7; 9 bases agree with TRBD1. The CDR3 sequence is 15 residues long. Germline V gene sequence: CDR1 SGHAT, CDR2 FQNNGV. V trimming: 7 bases; J trimming: 10 bases; junction bases outside the gene matches: 17. This CDR3 reads CASTLGQGFSEAQYF. Written as DNA, the CDR3 is TGTGCCAGCACCCTGGGACAGGGTTTTTCAGAGGCCCAGTACTTC.

The J gene is TRBJ2-1, the V gene TRBV20-1; no definite D call. Germline lookup yields CDR1 DFQATT and CDR2 SNEGSKA (reference sequence). Trimming took 7 bases from V and 0 from J, leaving 16 bases between them. The CDR3 sequence is 15 residues long. This chain's CDR3 is CSVSILSVSYNEQFF. CDR3 DNA sequence: TGCAGTGTCTCCATTCTTTCTGTCTCCTACAATGAGCAGTTCTTC.

The rearrangement uses TRBV5-6 and TRBJ1-5; D gene unclear. V shed 2 bases and J shed 2 bases, with 11 bases lying between them. The length of the CDR3 is 15 residues. Per germline, CDR1 SGHDT and CDR2 YYEEEE. CDR3 amino acids: CASSLLRHRNQPQHF. DNA for the CDR3: TGTGCCAGCAGCTTACTTCGACATCGCAATCAGCCCCAGCATTTT.

In its sample, this clonotype was seen a few times. The chain couples TRBV7-6 to TRBJ1-1; 7 bases map to TRBD1. CDR1 is SGHVS and CDR2 is FNYEAQ in the germline V gene. V shed 0 bases, J shed 4 bases, and the junction held 5 bases outside the gene matches. The CDR3 is 15 residues long. CDR3 nucleotides: TGTGCCAGCAGCTTAGCAGGGGGCGCTGGCACTGAAGCTTTCTTT. Protein sequence: CASSLAGGAGTEAFF.

The CDR3: CASSCGPGRETQYF. DNA of the CDR3: TGTGCCAGCAGCTGTGGGCCAGGGCGAGAGACCCAGTACTTC. The V gene is TRBV11-3, the J gene TRBJ2-5; tentative D call: TRBD1 (5 bases). V dropped 4 bases and J dropped 4 bases, with 13 bases sitting between them. Per germline, CDR1 SGHNT and CDR2 YENEEA. The CDR3 runs to 14 residues.

This clonotype has more than one count but fewer than ten. The rearrangement joins TRBV14 to TRBJ2-1; D uncertain. Germline CDR1 and CDR2: SGHDN and FVKESK. This CDR3 is built from 15 residues. Trimming left V 0 bases short and J 6 bases short, with 12 bases between. CDR3 sequence reads: CASSQEVGLGNEQFF. In DNA, the CDR3 is TGTGCCAGCAGCCAAGAAGTCGGTCTGGGCAATGAGCAGTTCTTC.

The chain carries TRBV25-1 and TRBJ2-5; 8 bases match TRBD1. The J segment lost 11 bases and the V segment lost 2 bases, leaving 13 bases of the junction unmatched. The CDR3 consists of 15 residues. Germline CDR1 is MGHDK and CDR2 is SYGVNS. DNA of the CDR3: TGTGCCAGCAGTGAAGGTGCCCCCGGACAGGGAGAGCAGTACTTC. As protein: CASSEGAPGQGEQYF.

The rearrangement joins TRBV13 to TRBJ1-2; D is undetermined. There are 12 residues in the CDR3. V lost 2 bases and J lost 5, with 6 bases in between. Germline V gene data show CDR1 as PRHDT and CDR2 as FYEKMQ (reference sequence). The CDR3 nucleotides are TGTGCCAGCAGCTTACAGCCGTATGGCTACACCTTC. As protein: CASSLQPYGYTF.

This chain connects TRBV4-2 to TRBJ1-2; D is unresolved. The CDR3 loop spans 15 amino acids. V lost 2 bases, J lost 5 bases, and 15 bases lay in between. CDR1 is LGHNA and CDR2 is YNFKEQ in the germline V gene. The DNA of the CDR3 is TGTGCCAGCAGCCAAAGGTCCGTCGGGGAATATGGCTACACCTTC. Translated: CASSQRSVGEYGYTF.

To note about this clonotype: A read error may be the cause here, since a much bigger clone is one base away. This chain connects TRBV12-3 or TRBV12-4 to TRBJ1-2; maybe TRBD1 (5 bases). This CDR3 comprises 14 residues. Trimming removed 6 bases from V and 7 bases from J, with 18 bases in between. Here the CDR3 reads CASRPPVGGGGYTF. CDR3 nucleotides: TGTGCCAGCAGGCCCCCCGTGGGGGGAGGTGGCTACACCTTC.

The chain has TRBV14 and TRBJ2-1; D gene ambiguous. V was cut by 2 bases and J by 8 bases, with 10 bases left in between. In germline, CDR1 is SGHDN, CDR2 FVKESK. The CDR3 has 13 residues. The CDR3 loop reads CASSQSNSYEQFF. The CDR3 DNA follows: TGTGCCAGCAGCCAAAGTAATAGCTATGAGCAGTTCTTC. Drawing the rest from reference TRBV14 and TRBJ2-1, the complete variable domain is EAGVTQFPSHSVIEKGQTVTLRCDPISGHDNLYWYRRVMGKEIKFLLHFVKESKQDESGMPNNRFLAERTGGTYSTLKVQPAELEDSGVYFCASSQSNSYEQFFGPGTRLTVL.

J is TRBJ1-5 and V is TRBV20-1; D is uncertain. CDR1 and CDR2 from the germline V gene are DFQATT and SNEGSKA (reference sequence). CDR3 size: 12 residues. Deletions cut 5 bases from V and 6 bases from J, with 11 bases between. CDR3 sequence: CSAGRWSQPQHF. The CDR3 DNA reads TGCAGTGCTGGACGATGGAGTCAGCCCCAGCATTTT.

This clonotype was recorded a few times. The CDR3 sequence is CASSLAGTGGSYEQYF. The CDR3 nucleotides read TGTGCCAGCAGCTTGGCCGGGACAGGGGGATCCTACGAGCAGTACTTC. V gene TRBV5-5 combines with J gene TRBJ2-7; 11 positions match TRBD1. The J segment lost 1 base and the V segment lost 0 bases, leaving 3 bases of the junction unmatched. The germline V gene has CDR1 SGHKS and CDR2 YYEKEE (reference sequence). CDR3 length: 16 amino acids.

The chain couples TRBV20-1 to TRBJ2-3, with 7 bases lining up with TRBD2. Unmatched junction bases numbered 10, after V lost 6 bases and J lost 4 bases. The CDR3 covers 14 residues. Per the germline V gene, CDR1 is DFQATT and CDR2 is SNEGSKA (reference sequence). The CDR3 loop reads CSAGGLAVSDTQYF. As DNA, the CDR3 is TGCAGTGCCGGAGGTCTAGCGGTATCAGATACGCAGTATTTT.

This sequence joins TRBV5-1 and TRBJ2-3, with 8 nucleotides matching TRBD2. Germline V gene data show CDR1 as SGHRS and CDR2 as YFSETQ. The V and J ends lost 4 bases and 0 bases, in that order; junction bases with no gene match: 7. The CDR3 covers 16 residues. CDR3 region: CASSAERGPSTDTQYF. The CDR3 nucleotides are TGCGCCAGCAGCGCGGAGCGGGGGCCGAGCACAGATACGCAGTATTTT.